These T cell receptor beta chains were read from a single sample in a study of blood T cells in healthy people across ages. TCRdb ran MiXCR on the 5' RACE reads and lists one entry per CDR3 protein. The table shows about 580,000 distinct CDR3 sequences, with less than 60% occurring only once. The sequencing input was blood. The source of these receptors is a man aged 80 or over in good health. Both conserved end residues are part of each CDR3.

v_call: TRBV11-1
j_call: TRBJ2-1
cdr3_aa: CASSSSTGRFSSYNEQFF

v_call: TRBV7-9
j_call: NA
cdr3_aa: CASSPRTGGVSYNEQYF

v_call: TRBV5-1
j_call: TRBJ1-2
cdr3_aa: CASSWGRTRYGYTF

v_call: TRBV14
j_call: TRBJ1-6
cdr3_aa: CASSRTAAPLHF

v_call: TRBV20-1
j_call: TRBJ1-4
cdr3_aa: CSAVGVNEKLFF

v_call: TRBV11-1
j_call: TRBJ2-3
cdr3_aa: CASTQALDGDTQYF

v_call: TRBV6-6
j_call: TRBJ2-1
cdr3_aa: CASSYKREAYNEQFF

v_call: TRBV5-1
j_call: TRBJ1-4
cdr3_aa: CTSSSGDSYSSEKLFF

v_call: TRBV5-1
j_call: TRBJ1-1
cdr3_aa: CASSVEQGAWGAFF

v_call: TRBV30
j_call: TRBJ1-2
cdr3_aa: CASRGTSYGYTF